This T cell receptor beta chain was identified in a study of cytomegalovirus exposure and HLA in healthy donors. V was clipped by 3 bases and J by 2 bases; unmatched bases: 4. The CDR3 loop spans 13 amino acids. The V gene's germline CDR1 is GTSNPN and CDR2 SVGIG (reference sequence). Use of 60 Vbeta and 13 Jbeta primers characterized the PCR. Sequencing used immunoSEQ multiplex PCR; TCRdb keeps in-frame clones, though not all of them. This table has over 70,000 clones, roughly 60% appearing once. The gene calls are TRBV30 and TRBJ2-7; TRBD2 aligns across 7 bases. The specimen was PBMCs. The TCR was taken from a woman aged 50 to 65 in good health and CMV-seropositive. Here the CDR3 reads CAWSWGGPYEQYF. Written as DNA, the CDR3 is TGTGCCTGGAGCTGGGGGGGACCCTACGAGCAGTACTTC.